This entry features one T cell receptor (beta chain) sequence. Trimming shortened V by 9 bases and J by 4 bases, and 17 bases separated the two germline ends. Germline V gives CDR1 MDHEN, CDR2 SYDVKM. The CDR3 is 14 residues long. This entry belongs to a study of blood T cell repertoires in COVID-19. Sequenced by immunoSEQ multiplex PCR; TCRdb stores in-frame clones only, minus some. The table shows some 140,000 clones, with around 85% occurring only once. The gene calls are TRBV28 and TRBJ2-3; weak D call: TRBD2 (6 bases). Input material: peripheral blood. This clonotype originated in a man aged 55-75 years with COVID-19, enrolled during active disease. In nucleotides, the CDR3 is TGTGCCAGGACTAGTGTACCTCCGCCAGATACGCAGTATTTT. Protein product: CARTSVPPPDTQYF.